A single T cell receptor beta chain is shown here with its context. Its antigen is not known. This specimen belongs to a study of a mutant IDH1 vaccine in newly diagnosed glioma. Study overall: Vaccination began 4-6 weeks post radiotherapy alone, or with temozolomide cycles.

Assay: immunoSEQ multiplex PCR; the TCRdb copy retains only in-frame clones and omits some. The table shows 50,000 to 85,000 clones, with nearly 85% occurring only once. CDR3 size: 15 residues. CDR1 MNHEY and CDR2 SMNVEV come from the germline V gene (reference sequence). With 1 base removed from V and 1 base from J, the gap between germline ends came to 10 bases. This sample's time point: week 23, last vaccination. Each dose of the vaccine consisted of 300 ug of mutant IDH1 20-mer peptide, with topical imiquimod. The chain employs TRBV27 and TRBJ2-5, with D possibly being TRBD1 (6 bases). The TCR sequence derives from a man between 18 and 35 years old with glioma. Here the sequenced sample was PBMCs, taken from a glioma patient whose treatment included an IDH1 peptide vaccine. The CDR3, as DNA: TGTGCCAGCAGTTTATATGGACAGATCCAAGAGACCCAGTACTTC. Its translation is CASSLYGQIQETQYF.